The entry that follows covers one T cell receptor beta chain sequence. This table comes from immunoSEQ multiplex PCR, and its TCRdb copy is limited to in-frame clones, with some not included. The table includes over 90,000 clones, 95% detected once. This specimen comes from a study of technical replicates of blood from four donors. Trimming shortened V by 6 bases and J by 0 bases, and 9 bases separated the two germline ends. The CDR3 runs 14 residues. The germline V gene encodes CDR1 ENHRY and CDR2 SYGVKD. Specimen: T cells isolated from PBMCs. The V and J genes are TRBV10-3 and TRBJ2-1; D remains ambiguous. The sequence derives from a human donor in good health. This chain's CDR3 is CAIREQSSYNEQFF. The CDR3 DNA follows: TGTGCCATCAGGGAACAGAGCTCCTACAATGAGCAGTTCTTC.